The clone carrying this T cell receptor beta chain was seen a single time. The CDR3 is 15 residues long. Unmatched junction bases numbered 10, after V lost 4 bases and J lost 6 bases. Germline V CDR1 and CDR2: GTSNPN, SVGIG (reference sequence). The data stem from a study of regulatory T cells in long-lasting Graves disease. CDR3-region Arm-PCR and iRepertoire HTBI primers produced the TCR beta libraries. TCRdb re-called the multiplex PCR reads with MiXCR, one entry per CDR3 protein. The top ten hold over 15% of the sample, which has 400,000 to 450,000 distinct CDR3 sequences, about 15% seen once. Time point denoted: newly diagnosed GD, antithyroid drugs for less than 3 months. RNA isolated from PBMCs was used to make the TCR library. An endocrinology department in Xi'an, China, recruited the patients. The same sample was also used in a study of T cells in Graves' hyperthyroidism and ophthalmopathy. Per that study: Clinical symptoms, serum thyroxine and TRAb, thyroid ultrasound and orbital computed tomography together formed the diagnostic basis. When the TCR CDR3 underwent first-round RT-PCR, the HTBI primer set was used. Most thyroid-expanded clonotypes above 0.001 were also found in blood.

The receptor comes from a woman in her thirties with Graves disease. Sequences were derived from peripheral blood mononuclear cells (PBMCs), sampled at new diagnosis, from a patient treated with antithyroid drugs. The chain recombines TRBV30 with TRBJ2-1; 9 bases are a match to TRBD2. In nucleotides, the CDR3 is TGTGCCTGGACCAGAGGGCTAGCGGGGAGCAATGAGCAGTTCTTC. Translated, it gives CAWTRGLAGSNEQFF.